This TCR beta chain was sequenced during a study of OX40 agonist ivuxolimab in advanced cancers. The CDR3 loop spans 16 amino acids. Trimming took 5 bases from V and 6 from J, leaving 22 bases between them. CDR1 SGHVS and CDR2 FQNEAQ come from the germline V gene. Generated by immunoSEQ multiplex PCR, the TCRdb table keeps only in-frame clones and is missing some. The sample shows approximately 90,000 clones, 87% of them seen only once. This sample comprised CD4+ or CD8+ T cells sorted from blood, obtained in a trial of the OX40 agonist ivuxolimab. The V call is TRBV7-8, the J call TRBJ1-2, with a weak D call TRBD1 (5 bases). The receptor was derived from an adult with an advanced solid tumor such as melanoma, head and neck, liver or kidney cancer. CDR3 loop: CASSPLQGVVTNGYTF. The CDR3 region has the DNA TGTGCCAGCAGCCCACTTCAGGGCGTCGTTACCAATGGCTACACCTTC.